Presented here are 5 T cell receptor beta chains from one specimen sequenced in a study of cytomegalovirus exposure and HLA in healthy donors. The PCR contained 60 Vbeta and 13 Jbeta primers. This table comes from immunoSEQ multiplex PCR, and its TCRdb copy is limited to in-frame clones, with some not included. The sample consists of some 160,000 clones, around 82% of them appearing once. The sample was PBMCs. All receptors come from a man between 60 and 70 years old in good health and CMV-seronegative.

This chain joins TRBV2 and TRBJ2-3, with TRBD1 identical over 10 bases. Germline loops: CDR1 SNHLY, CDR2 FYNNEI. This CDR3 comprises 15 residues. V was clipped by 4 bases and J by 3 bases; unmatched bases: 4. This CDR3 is CASSAGQGVTDTQYF. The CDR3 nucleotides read TGTGCCAGCAGTGCCGGACAGGGGGTTACAGATACGCAGTATTTT.

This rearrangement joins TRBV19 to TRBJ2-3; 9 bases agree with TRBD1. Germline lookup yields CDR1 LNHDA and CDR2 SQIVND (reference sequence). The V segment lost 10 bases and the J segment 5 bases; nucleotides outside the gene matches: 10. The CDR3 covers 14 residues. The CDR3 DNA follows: TGTGCCACCAGGGTACAGGGGGCGGGAGATACGCAGTATTTT. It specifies CATRVQGAGDTQYF.

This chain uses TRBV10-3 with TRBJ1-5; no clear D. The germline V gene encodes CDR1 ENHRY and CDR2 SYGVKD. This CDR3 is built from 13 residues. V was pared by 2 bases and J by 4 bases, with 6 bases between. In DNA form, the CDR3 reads TGTGCCATCAGTGAGACCCAGAATCAGCCCCAGCATTTT. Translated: CAISETQNQPQHF.

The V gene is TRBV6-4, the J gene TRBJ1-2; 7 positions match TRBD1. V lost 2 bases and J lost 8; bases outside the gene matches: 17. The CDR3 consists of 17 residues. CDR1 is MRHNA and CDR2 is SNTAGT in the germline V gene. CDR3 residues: CASSDLFKARGSGGYTF. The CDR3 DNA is TGTGCCAGCAGTGACCTTTTTAAGGCCAGGGGGTCGGGCGGCTACACCTTC.

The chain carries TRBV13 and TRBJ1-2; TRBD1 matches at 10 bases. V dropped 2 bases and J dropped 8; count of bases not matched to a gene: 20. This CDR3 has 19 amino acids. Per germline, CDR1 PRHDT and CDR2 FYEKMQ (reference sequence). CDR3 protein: CASSLYMGDRGHLLGGYTF. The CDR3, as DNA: TGTGCCAGCAGCTTATATATGGGGGACAGGGGACATCTGTTGGGAGGCTACACCTTC.